This record concerns one T cell receptor beta chain sequence. Its specificity is not known. V was clipped by 2 bases and J by 9 bases, with 14 bases between them. The CDR3 covers 14 residues. CDR1 and CDR2 from the germline V gene are MNHNY and SVGAGI (reference sequence). The source of the sample is a study of somatic mutations in cytotoxic T cells in rheumatoid arthritis. Study-wide results and caveats: A significant difference in CD8+ T-cell clonality was not found between rheumatoid arthritis patients and age-matched healthy controls.

TCRdb's table, derived via immunoSEQ multiplex PCR, lists solely in-frame clones and lacks some. The data show roughly 13,000 clones, approximately 74% seen once. This chain uses TRBV6-6 with TRBJ2-1, with a tentative D call TRBD1 (5 bases). Sequencing was done on a sample of CD8+ T cells sorted from blood. This receptor was obtained from an adult with rheumatoid arthritis. The CDR3 is CASSYTSTQGEQFF. In nucleotides, the CDR3 is TGTGCCAGCAGTTACACGTCTACTCAGGGTGAGCAGTTCTTC.